The 27 T cell receptor beta chains below all came from one sample that was sequenced in a study of read filtering for tumor transcriptome and immune sequencing. Molecular barcoded adaptors covering alpha/delta and beta/gamma chains were used on 400 ng RNA. TCRdb recomputed calls from the reads with MiXCR, one row per CDR3 protein. Found here are around 140,000 distinct CDR3 sequences, roughly 13% of them singletons; the top ten hold about 8.6%. The source material was a population of CD138-negative cells sorted from bone marrow. The receptors were sampled from a donor aged 40 or older with multiple myeloma.

As for this clonotype: A clone one base away is much larger, so this may be a read error. The chain couples TRBV7-8 to TRBJ2-7; no definite D call. The CDR3 length is 15 residues. Trimming took off 4 bases at V and 0 bases at J, with 13 bases between the two ends. From germline, CDR1 is SGHVS and CDR2 FQNEAQ. CDR3 sequence reads: CASSSGPSPSYEQYF. The CDR3 DNA reads TGTGCCAGCAGCTCTGGACCTTCTCCCTCCTACGAGCAGTACTTC.

This clonotype was detected ten times or more. The rearrangement joins TRBV7-2 to TRBJ2-3; perhaps D is TRBD1 or TRBD2 (5 bases each). Trimming cost V 5 bases and J 3 bases, with 12 bases left between them. The CDR3 has 14 amino acids. Germline V lookup: CDR1 SGHTA, CDR2 FQGNSA. The CDR3 DNA follows: TGTGCCAGCAGCCCCCAGAGGGGAACAGATACGCAGTATTTT. It translates to CASSPQRGTDTQYF.

This clonotype was seen repeatedly, ten times or more. The chain combines TRBV4-1 with TRBJ1-5; no clear D gene. This CDR3 is built from 17 residues. Germline CDR1 reads MGHRA; CDR2 reads YSYEKL. V was shortened by 0 bases and J by 0 bases, with 12 bases between the two germline ends. The CDR3 nucleotides read TGCGCCAGCAGCCAAGAGGGAGCCCTTTATAGCAATCAGCCCCAGCATTTT. Its translation is CASSQEGALYSNQPQHF.

This clonotype has ten or more counts. V gene TRBV7-9 combines with J gene TRBJ2-5; D gene unclear. From germline, CDR1 is SEHNR and CDR2 FQNEAQ (reference sequence). V was trimmed by 7 bases and J by 5 bases, leaving 14 bases between them. This CDR3 spans 13 amino acids. DNA for the CDR3: TGTGCCAGCACCACCACCGAACGGGAGACCCAGTACTTC. Protein product: CASTTTERETQYF.

This clonotype was picked up many times. The gene calls are TRBV30 and TRBJ2-1; no definite D call. The CDR3 is 13 residues long. V lost 0 bases, J lost 5 bases, and 8 bases lay in between. CDR1 GTSNPN and CDR2 SVGIG come from the germline V gene (reference sequence). The CDR3 region has the DNA TGTGCCTGGAGTGTATCCCTACACAATGAGCAGTTCTTC. Translating it yields CAWSVSLHNEQFF.

In this sample, this clonotype turned up many times. The chain employs TRBV6-5 and TRBJ1-1; D is uncertain. Germline-derived CDR1 and CDR2 are MNHEY and SVGAGI. The V end lost 8 bases, the J end lost 3 bases, and 19 bases lay between the germline ends. CDR3 length equals 15 residues. Written as DNA, the CDR3 is TGTGCCAGCCGCGTCAGCCGTAAAAGGGACACTGAAGCTTTCTTT. Protein sequence: CASRVSRKRDTEAFF.

This clonotype was counted at least ten times. CDR3 nucleotide sequence: TGCAGTGGGACTAGCGGGAGGGTGGCAGATACGCAGTATTTT. Protein: CSGTSGRVADTQYF. The chain has TRBV20-1 and TRBJ2-3; 15 positions agree with TRBD2. The ends lost 7 bases at V and 4 bases at J; junction bases unmatched: 3. The CDR3 length is 14 residues. CDR1 is DFQATT, CDR2 SNEGSKA, per germline (reference sequence).

Remarks on this clonotype: This could be a read error, since a much larger clone is one nucleotide away. J is TRBJ1-5 and V is TRBV7-9, with D possibly TRBD1 on 5 matching bases. The CDR3 totals 14 residues. CDR1 and CDR2 (germline): SEHNR, FQNEAQ (reference sequence). CDR3 in DNA: TGTGCCAGCAGCGCGTCGGGGCCTAATCAGTCCCAGCATTTT. Its translation: CASSASGPNQSQHF.

In this sample, this clonotype turned up many times. This chain joins TRBV7-9 and TRBJ2-1, with D unresolved. Trimming removed 5 bases at V and 1 base at J, with 12 bases between. Germline V CDR1 and CDR2: SEHNR, FQNEAQ (reference sequence). CDR3 length: 15 amino acids. In nucleotides, the CDR3 is TGTGCCAGCAGCCCCGACCAGTCTTCCTACAATGAGCAGTTCTTC. It specifies CASSPDQSSYNEQFF.

This clonotype was seen at least ten times. This rearrangement joins TRBV5-1 to TRBJ2-1; possibly TRBD2 for D (6 bases). Trimming removed 4 bases at V and 2 bases at J, with 13 bases between. The CDR3 consists of 15 residues. Germline V gene lookup returns CDR1 SGHRS and CDR2 YFSETQ. The CDR3 sequence is CASSLSSATYNEQFF. The CDR3 DNA follows: TGCGCCAGCAGCCTGTCTAGCGCTACCTACAATGAGCAGTTCTTC.

There are many counts of this clonotype. At one boundary the junction diverges from the germline segment, which might be a read error. This chain uses TRBV6-2 or TRBV6-3 with TRBJ1-5; 7 bases map to TRBD1. The CDR3 extends over 12 amino acids. The germline CDR1 and CDR2 sequences are MNHEY and SVGEGT. The chain's CDR3 is CAGRGTGQPQHF. CDR3 nucleotide sequence: TGTGCCGGCAGGGGGACGGGACAGCCCCAGCATTTT.

This clonotype has ten or more counts. CDR3 residues: CASSPRDSAYEQYF. For the CDR3, the DNA is TGTGCCAGCAGCCCACGGGACTCAGCCTACGAGCAGTACTTC. The chain has TRBV7-9 and TRBJ2-7, with D perhaps TRBD2 (6 bases). The germline CDR1 and CDR2 sequences are SEHNR and FQNEAQ (reference sequence). The CDR3 sequence is 14 residues long. Trimming took off 5 bases at V and 2 bases at J, with 13 bases between the two ends.

This clonotype was recorded many times. The V gene is TRBV5-1, the J gene TRBJ2-3; unclear D gene. Germline CDR1 and CDR2: SGHRS and YFSETQ. V dropped 0 bases and J dropped 4 bases, with 9 bases sitting between them. The CDR3 runs to 14 residues. The CDR3 reads CASSLEYLPDTQYF. CDR3 bases: TGCGCCAGCAGCTTGGAATACCTCCCAGATACGCAGTATTTT. Combining the CDR3 with reference TRBV5-1 and TRBJ2-3 gives the whole variable domain KAGVTQTPRYLIKTRGQQVTLSCSPISGHRSVSWYQQTPGQGLQFLFEYFSETQRNKGNFPGRFSGRQFSNSRSEMNVSTLELGDSALYLCASSLEYLPDTQYFGPGTRLTVL.

This clonotype has at least ten counts. The V gene is TRBV20-1, the J gene TRBJ2-2; possibly TRBD1 or TRBD2 for D (6 bases each). Germline-derived CDR1 and CDR2 are DFQATT and SNEGSKA (reference sequence). The CDR3 spans 13 residues. V dropped 5 bases and J dropped 4 bases, with 11 bases sitting between them. The CDR3 DNA is TGCAGTGCTGCGGGACACCCCACCGGGGAGCTGTTTTTT. Its translation: CSAAGHPTGELFF.

This clonotype was picked up a small number of times. One base separates it from a far larger clone, so it is likely a read error. The rearrangement links TRBV7-9 to TRBJ2-1; TRBD2 agrees at 10 bases. The germline V gene encodes CDR1 SEHNR and CDR2 FQNEAQ (reference sequence). This CDR3 comprises 15 residues. V trimming: 6 bases; J trimming: 5 bases; junction bases outside the gene matches: 7. CDR3 sequence reads: CASRQRGTSDNEQFF. CDR3 bases: TGTGCCAGCAGGCAAAGGGGGACTAGCGACAATGAGCAGTTCTTC.

As to this clonotype: Since a much larger clone is just one base distant, this may be a read error. The CDR3 carries no conserved terminal phenylalanine or tryptophan, so it likely arises from a read error. The chain couples TRBV19 to TRBJ2-1, with 9 bases aligning to TRBD2. Looked up from germline, CDR1 is LNHDA and CDR2 is SQIVND (reference sequence). The CDR3 has 13 amino acids. J was trimmed by 7 bases and V by 5 bases; bases with no gene match: 3. The CDR3 reads CASSSLAGNEQFL. The CDR3 bases are TGTGCCAGTAGTTCTCTAGCGGGGAATGAGCAGTTCCTC.

This clonotype was recorded many times. V and J are TRBV10-2 and TRBJ2-5, with D perhaps TRBD2 (5 bases). The germline V gene encodes CDR1 WSHSY and CDR2 SAAADI. The CDR3 is 13 residues long. V was trimmed by 8 bases and J by 5 bases, leaving 15 bases between them. CDR3 residues: CASSTVAGETQYF. Written as DNA, the CDR3 is TGCGCCAGCTCAACTGTGGCGGGTGAGACCCAGTACTTC.

This clonotype was seen many times. This chain uses TRBV7-9 with TRBJ2-3, with 8 nucleotides matching TRBD1. The CDR3 runs 16 residues. Unmatched junction bases numbered 8, after V lost 3 bases and J lost 3 bases. CDR1 and CDR2 from the germline V gene are SEHNR and FQNEAQ (reference sequence). The CDR3 sequence: CASSFSSGGWTDTQYF. CDR3 nucleotide sequence: TGTGCCAGCAGCTTCTCGTCAGGGGGCTGGACAGATACGCAGTATTTT.

This clonotype showed up just a few times. The junction differs from germline at one of its ends, possibly a read error. V usage is TRBV10-2 and J usage is TRBJ2-1, with D maybe TRBD1 (5 bases). Germline CDR1 reads WSHSY; CDR2 reads SAAADI. The CDR3 sequence is 14 residues long. CDR3 bases: TGCGCCAGCAGTGGTCCTGGGGCCTATAATGAGCAGTTCTTC. Translated: CASSGPGAYNEQFF.

Concerning this clonotype itself: A much larger clone differs from this one at a single base, so this may be a read error. The chain employs TRBV4-3 and TRBJ2-5; a possible D gene is TRBD2 (5 bases). CDR1 LGHNA and CDR2 YSLEER come from the germline V gene. The CDR3 sequence is 17 residues long. CDR3 protein: CASRQDYPSGARETQYF. In DNA form, the CDR3 reads TGCGCCAGCCGCCAGGATTACCCCAGCGGAGCCCGAGAGACCCAGTACTTC.

CDR3 residues: CASSLELAGGDTQYF. Written as DNA, the CDR3 is TGTGCCAGCAGCTTGGAGCTAGCGGGAGGAGATACGCAGTATTTT. V gene TRBV5-4 combines with J gene TRBJ2-3; the match to TRBD2 covers 11 bases. There are 15 residues in the CDR3. V lost 0 bases, J lost 5 bases, and 2 bases stayed unmatched. Germline loops: CDR1 SGHNT, CDR2 YYREEE (reference sequence). The variable domain in full, with the rest retrieved from reference TRBV5-4 and TRBJ2-3, is ETGVTQSPTHLIKTRGQQVTLRCSSQSGHNTVSWYQQALGQGPQFIFQYYREEENGRGNFPPRFSGLQFPNYSSELNVNALELDDSALYLCASSLELAGGDTQYFGPGTRLTVL.

There are many counts of this clonotype. The rearrangement links TRBV29-1 to TRBJ2-7; D perhaps matches TRBD1 (7 bases). Between the trimmed V and J ends, which lost 7 bases and 7 bases, there was a span of 17 bases. The CDR3 is 12 amino acids. Germline V lookup: CDR1 SQVTM, CDR2 ANQGSEA. For the CDR3, the DNA is TGCAGCGGGGCCAAGGGGGCGGGAGAGCAGTACTTC. Its translation is CSGAKGAGEQYF.

The chain combines TRBV19 with TRBJ2-5; D remains ambiguous. The germline gives CDR1 LNHDA, CDR2 SQIVND (reference sequence). CDR3 length equals 12 residues. Trimming removed 5 bases from V and 2 bases from J, with 6 bases in between. The CDR3 region is CASSVQQETQYF. The CDR3 DNA is TGTGCCAGTAGTGTCCAACAAGAGACCCAGTACTTC.

This clonotype was recorded at least ten times. The V gene is TRBV14, the J gene TRBJ2-1, with TRBD2 identical over 7 bases. The CDR3 is made up of 15 amino acids. The V gene end was trimmed by 0 bases and the J gene end by 3 bases; junction bases not matched to a gene: 2. Per germline, CDR1 SGHDN and CDR2 FVKESK. CDR3 region: CASSQDLAVYNEQFF. For the CDR3, the DNA is TGTGCCAGCAGCCAAGACCTAGCGGTCTACAATGAGCAGTTCTTC.

This clonotype has at least ten counts. DNA for the CDR3: TGTGCCAGCAGCCAAGCCCTAGCATCCGAGCAGTTCTTC. The encoded protein is CASSQALASEQFF. This chain uses TRBV14 with TRBJ2-1, with a possible D match to TRBD2 (5 bases). Trimming pared 1 base from V and 10 bases from J, leaving 11 bases between. Germline values: CDR1 SGHDN, CDR2 FVKESK. CDR3 length: 13 amino acids. The full variable domain, completed using reference TRBV14 and TRBJ2-1, is EAGVTQFPSHSVIEKGQTVTLRCDPISGHDNLYWYRRVMGKEIKFLLHFVKESKQDESGMPNNRFLAERTGGTYSTLKVQPAELEDSGVYFCASSQALASEQFFGPGTRLTVL.

The V and J genes are TRBV6-2 or TRBV6-3 and TRBJ2-5; 8 bases match TRBD2. Germline loops: CDR1 MNHEY, CDR2 SVGEGT. J was trimmed by 2 bases and V by 6 bases; bases with no gene match: 11. The CDR3 has 16 amino acids. In nucleotides, the CDR3 is TGTGCCAGCAGCCAAGGACTGGCGGGAGGACAAGAGACCCAGTACTTC. Residues: CASSQGLAGGQETQYF.

This clonotype showed up many times. The J gene is TRBJ1-1, the V gene TRBV13, with D hard to call. There are 14 residues in the CDR3. Germline V gene sequence: CDR1 PRHDT, CDR2 FYEKMQ (reference sequence). Trimming left V 2 bases short and J 2 bases short, with 9 bases between. As DNA, the CDR3 is TGTGCCAGCAGCTTAAACAGCGGAAACACTGAAGCTTTCTTT. It translates to CASSLNSGNTEAFF.